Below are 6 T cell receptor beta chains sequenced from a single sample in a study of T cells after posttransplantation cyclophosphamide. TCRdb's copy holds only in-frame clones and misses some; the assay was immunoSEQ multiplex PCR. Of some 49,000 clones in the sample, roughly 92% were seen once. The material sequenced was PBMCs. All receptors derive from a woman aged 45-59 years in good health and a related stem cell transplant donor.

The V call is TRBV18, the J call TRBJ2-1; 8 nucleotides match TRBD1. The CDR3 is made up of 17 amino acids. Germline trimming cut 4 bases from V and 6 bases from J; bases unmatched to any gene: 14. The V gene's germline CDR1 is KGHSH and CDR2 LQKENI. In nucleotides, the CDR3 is TGTGCCAGCTCACGCACTCAGACAGGGGCCCCGGGCAATGAGCAGTTCTTC. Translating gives CASSRTQTGAPGNEQFF.

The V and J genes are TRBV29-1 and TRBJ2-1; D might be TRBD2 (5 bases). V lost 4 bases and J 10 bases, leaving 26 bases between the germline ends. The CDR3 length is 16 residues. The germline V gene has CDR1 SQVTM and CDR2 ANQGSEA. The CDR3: CSVAPSGERPPEEQFF. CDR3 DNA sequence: TGCAGCGTTGCCCCATCCGGGGAGCGGCCCCCGGAGGAGCAGTTCTTC.

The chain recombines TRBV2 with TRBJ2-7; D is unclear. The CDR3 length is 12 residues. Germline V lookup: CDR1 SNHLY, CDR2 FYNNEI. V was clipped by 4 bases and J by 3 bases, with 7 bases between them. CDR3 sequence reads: CASSVTDYEQYF. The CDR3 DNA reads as TGTGCCAGCAGTGTAACAGACTACGAGCAGTACTTC.

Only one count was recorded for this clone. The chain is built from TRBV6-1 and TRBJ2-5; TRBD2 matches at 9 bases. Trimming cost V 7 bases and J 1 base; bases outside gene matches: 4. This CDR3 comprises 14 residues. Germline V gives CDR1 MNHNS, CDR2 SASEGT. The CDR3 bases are TGTGCCAGCAACCCGACTAGCGGCCAAGAGACCCAGTACTTC. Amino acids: CASNPTSGQETQYF.

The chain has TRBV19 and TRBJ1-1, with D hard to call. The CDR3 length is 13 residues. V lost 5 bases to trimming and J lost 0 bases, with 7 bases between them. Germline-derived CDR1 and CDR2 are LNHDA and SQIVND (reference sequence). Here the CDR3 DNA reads TGTGCCAGTAGTTCCCAGATGAACACTGAAGCTTTCTTT. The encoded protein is CASSSQMNTEAFF. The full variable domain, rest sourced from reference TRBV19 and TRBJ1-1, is DGGITQSPKYLFRKEGQNVTLSCEQNLNHDAMYWYRQDPGQGLRLIYYSQIVNDFQKGDIAEGYSVSREKKESFPLTVTSAQKNPTAFYLCASSSQMNTEAFFGQGTRLTVV.

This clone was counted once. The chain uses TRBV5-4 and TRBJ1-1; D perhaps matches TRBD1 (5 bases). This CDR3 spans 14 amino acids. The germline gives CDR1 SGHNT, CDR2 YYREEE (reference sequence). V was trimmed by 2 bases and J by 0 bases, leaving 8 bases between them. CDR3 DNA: TGTGCCAGCAGCTTTCGGGGGATGAACACTGAAGCTTTCTTT. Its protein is CASSFRGMNTEAFF.